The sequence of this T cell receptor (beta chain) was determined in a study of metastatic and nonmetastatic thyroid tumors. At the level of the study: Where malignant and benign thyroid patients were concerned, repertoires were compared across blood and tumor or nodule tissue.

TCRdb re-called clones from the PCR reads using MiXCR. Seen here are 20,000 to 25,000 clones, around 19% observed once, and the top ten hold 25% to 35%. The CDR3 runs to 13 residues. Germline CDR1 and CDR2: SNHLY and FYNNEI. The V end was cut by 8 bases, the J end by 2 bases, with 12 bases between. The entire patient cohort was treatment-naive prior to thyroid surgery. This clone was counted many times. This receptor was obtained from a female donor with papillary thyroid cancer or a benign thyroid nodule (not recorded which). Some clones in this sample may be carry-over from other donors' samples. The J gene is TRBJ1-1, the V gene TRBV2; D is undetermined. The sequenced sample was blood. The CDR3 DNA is TGTGCCAGCGGGCGGGAGAGAAACACTGAAGCTTTCTTT. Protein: CASGRERNTEAFF.